The clone carrying this TCR beta chain is termed medium-sized (0.01 to 0.1%). Antigen: not known. The data belong to a study of T-cell reconstitution after alpha-beta-depleted transplantation in children. Study results and limitations: Roughly two months post-transplant, alpha-beta T cells reportedly originated from several hundred graft clones that had expanded. One year after transplant, T-cell counts and diversity came mostly from newly produced T cells.

The CDR3 loop spans 13 amino acids. The V end was cut by 10 bases, the J end by 4 bases, with 16 bases between. Germline V gene sequence: CDR1 KGHDR, CDR2 SFDVKD. Unique molecular identifiers were used to barcode this TCRbeta library. A single record per CDR3 protein comes from TCRdb applying MiXCR to the PCR reads. This table holds roughly 49,000 distinct CDR3 sequences, about 9% found once. The source material was PBMCs, mostly from graft donor cells, sampled 60 days after TCRalphabeta/CD19-depleted stem cell transplant. The chain couples TRBV24-1 to TRBJ2-7; D uncertain. The source is a male patient between 2 and 10 years old who had a stem cell transplant for chronic granulomatous disease, so the T cells may come from the graft donor. The CDR3 reads CATQEADGYEQYF. The CDR3 region has the DNA TGTGCCACTCAAGAGGCGGACGGTTACGAGCAGTACTTC.